The rows below give T cell receptor beta chains drawn from one sample of a study of radiotherapy plus CTLA-4 blockade in lung cancer. Some clones are missing from TCRdb's copy, which holds only in-frame ones; the method was immunoSEQ multiplex PCR. The sample yields approximately 65,000 clones, approximately 80% seen once. Sequenced here: peripheral blood, sampled from a patient treated with radiotherapy plus ipilimumab. These TCRs come from a human donor with non-small cell lung cancer who had a complete response to radiotherapy plus ipilimumab. Both conserved end residues are part of each CDR3. D genes are given only for firm matches. Part of the rows lack a size; the others show once, few, many or a class for expanded clones.

J: TRBJ1-5
D: .
size: .
V: TRBV27
DNA: TGTGCCAGCAGTTTAACCCGGGACCGTTATCAGCCCCAGCATTTT
CDR3: CASSLTRDRYQPQHF

J: TRBJ2-1
D: .
size: .
V: TRBV4-3
DNA: TGCGCCAGCAGCCAAGATCGGGCTAGCGCCACCTACAATGAGCAGTTCTTC
CDR3: CASSQDRASATYNEQFF

J: TRBJ2-5
D: .
size: .
V: TRBV30
DNA: TGTGCCTCTCAGGGTCTTGAGACCCAGTACTTC
CDR3: CASQGLETQYF

J: TRBJ2-4
D: .
size: .
V: TRBV4-1
DNA: TGCGCCAGCAGCCAACTAGCGCTCCTAGCCAAAAACATTCAGTACTTC
CDR3: CASSQLALLAKNIQYF

J: TRBJ1-1
D: .
size: .
V: TRBV10-2
DNA: TGCGCCAGCAGTGAGAACCCCAGAGGGAACACTGAAGCTTTCTTT
CDR3: CASSENPRGNTEAFF

J: TRBJ2-2
D: TRBD1
size: .
V: TRBV18
DNA: TGTGCCAGCTCACCCCCCGAGACAGGGACCGGGGAGCTGTTTTTT
CDR3: CASSPPETGTGELFF

J: TRBJ1-4
D: .
size: .
V: TRBV21-1
DNA: TGTGCCACCGCGGACTCGACAGGGGAAAAACTGTTTTTT
CDR3: CATADSTGEKLFF

J: TRBJ1-1
D: .
size: .
V: TRBV5-4
DNA: TGTGCCAGCAGCTTGGTTAAAGGGAACACTGAAGCTTTCTTT
CDR3: CASSLVKGNTEAFF

J: TRBJ1-1
D: .
size: once
V: TRBV11-2
DNA: TGTGCCAGCAGCTTAGGGTGGGGAAGCATGAACACTGAAGCTTTCTTT
CDR3: CASSLGWGSMNTEAFF

J: TRBJ1-2
D: .
size: few
V: TRBV9
DNA: TGTGCCAGCGGAGGAGTCCATGGCTACACCTTC
CDR3: CASGGVHGYTF

J: TRBJ1-1
D: TRBD1
size: .
V: TRBV29-1
DNA: TGCAGCGTTGGAGGCCACAGGGGGCATCGTGAAGCTTTCTTT
CDR3: CSVGGHRGHREAFF

J: TRBJ1-2
D: .
size: .
V: TRBV6-4
DNA: TGTGCCACTCCCCCCCGGGGACACACTAACTATGGCTACACCTTC
CDR3: CATPPRGHTNYGYTF

J: TRBJ1-1
D: TRBD1
size: .
V: TRBV18
DNA: TGTGCCAGCTCACCCGGACAGGCCTATAACACTGAAGCTTTCTTT
CDR3: CASSPGQAYNTEAFF

J: TRBJ1-2
D: .
size: medium-sized
V: TRBV7-9
DNA: TGTGCCAGCAGCTTTGGGTTGGCTGGCTACACCTTC
CDR3: CASSFGLAGYTF

J: TRBJ2-2
D: .
size: once
V: TRBV2
DNA: TGTGCCAGCAGTGAAAGGGGGTGGGCCGGGGAGCTGTTTTTT
CDR3: CASSERGWAGELFF

J: TRBJ1-2
D: .
size: .
V: TRBV9
DNA: TGTGCCAGCAGCGTTCACGAAAACTATGGCTACACCTTC
CDR3: CASSVHENYGYTF

J: TRBJ2-2
D: .
size: .
V: TRBV7-6
DNA: TGTGCCAGCAGCTTAGAGGGGACCGGGGAGCTGTTTTTT
CDR3: CASSLEGTGELFF

J: TRBJ1-3
D: .
size: once
V: TRBV18
DNA: TGTGCCAGCTCCCACGCTCTACCCGGGACCCCCGGCTCTGGAAACACCATATATTTT
CDR3: CASSHALPGTPGSGNTIYF

J: TRBJ2-5
D: TRBD2
size: .
V: TRBV19
DNA: TGTGCCAGTCAAAACAGGGTGGGACTAGCGGAACAAGAGACCCAGTACTTC
CDR3: CASQNRVGLAEQETQYF

J: TRBJ1-1
D: .
size: .
V: TRBV7-2
DNA: TGTGCCAGCAGCTTTGAGGGCACTGAAGCTTTCTTT
CDR3: CASSFEGTEAFF

J: TRBJ1-1
D: .
size: once
V: TRBV7-9
DNA: TGTGCCAGCAGCTTAGCTACAGGGCTAATGGCTGAAGCTTTCTTT
CDR3: CASSLATGLMAEAFF

J: TRBJ1-5
D: .
size: .
V: TRBV9
DNA: TGTGCCAGCAGCGTAGAGGTTAATCAGCCCCAGCATTTT
CDR3: CASSVEVNQPQHF

J: TRBJ2-3
D: .
size: .
V: TRBV7-2
DNA: TGTGCCAGCAGCTTAAAAGGACTGATACGGGATACGCAGTATTTT
CDR3: CASSLKGLIRDTQYF

J: TRBJ2-1
D: TRBD2
size: once
V: TRBV7-2
DNA: TGTGCCAGCAGCTTCCCGCGGGAGGCCCAGCTCCGTGATGAGCAGTTCTTC
CDR3: CASSFPREAQLRDEQFF

J: TRBJ1-3
D: TRBD1
size: .
V: TRBV30
DNA: TGTGCCTGGAGCTTACCCCCAGGACAGGGTGGACGTGGAAACACCATATATTTT
CDR3: CAWSLPPGQGGRGNTIYF

J: TRBJ1-5
D: .
size: .
V: TRBV7-9
DNA: TGTGCCAGCAGCTTAGTATGGAATCAGCCCCAGCATTTT
CDR3: CASSLVWNQPQHF

J: TRBJ2-2
D: TRBD2
size: .
V: TRBV11-2
DNA: TGTGCCAGCAGCTTGGGCCCACGGGGGGGGAACACCGGGGAGCTGTTTTTT
CDR3: CASSLGPRGGNTGELFF

J: TRBJ1-2
D: TRBD1
size: .
V: TRBV19
DNA: TGTGCCAGTAGTATGGCGTTCGACAGGGTGAATGGCTACACCTTC
CDR3: CASSMAFDRVNGYTF

J: TRBJ1-2
D: .
size: .
V: TRBV5-6
DNA: TGTGCCAGCAGCTTGGAAAGGTATGGCTACACCTTC
CDR3: CASSLERYGYTF

J: TRBJ1-5
D: TRBD1
size: .
V: TRBV4-2
DNA: TGTGCCAGCAGCCAGGGGGACAGGGAGGATCAGCCCCAGCATTTT
CDR3: CASSQGDREDQPQHF

J: TRBJ1-2
D: .
size: .
V: TRBV6-1
DNA: TGTGCCAGCAGTCCCGCGGGTGTTCTATTCTATGGCTACACCTTC
CDR3: CASSPAGVLFYGYTF